Shown below are 29 T cell receptor beta chains from a single sample sequenced in a study of blood T cell repertoires in COVID-19. The method was immunoSEQ multiplex PCR; TCRdb's version includes in-frame clones alone and lacks a portion of them. The sample holds fewer than 55,000 clones, approximately 86% seen once. Specimen: peripheral blood. These receptor sequences come from a man aged 50 to 59 with active COVID-19.

The chain joins TRBV5-4 to TRBJ2-2, with TRBD2 identical over 9 bases. After removal of 1 base from V and 4 bases from J, the junction contained 5 bases not matched to a gene. CDR1 SGHNT and CDR2 YYREEE come from the germline V gene (reference sequence). This CDR3 has 16 residues. The DNA for the CDR3 is TGTGCCAGCAGCTTGCCGAGCGGGGGGCCCACCGGGGAGCTGTTTTTT. This encodes CASSLPSGGPTGELFF.

The CDR3 loop is CATSRDYPGVNSPLHF. CDR3 in DNA: TGTGCCACCAGCAGAGATTATCCGGGGGTTAATTCACCCCTCCACTTT. This chain uses TRBV15 with TRBJ1-6, with D maybe TRBD1 (5 bases). The CDR3 length is 16 residues. Between the trimmed V and J ends, which lost 0 bases and 6 bases, there was a span of 12 bases. Germline V gene lookup returns CDR1 LNHNV and CDR2 YYDKDF (reference sequence). Drawing the rest from reference TRBV15 and TRBJ1-6, the complete variable domain is DAMVIQNPRYQVTQFGKPVTLSCSQTLNHNVMYWYQQKSSQAPKLLFHYYDKDFNNEADTPDNFQSRRPNTSFCFLDIRSPGLGDTAMYLCATSRDYPGVNSPLHFGNGTRLTVT.

The genes are TRBV6-5 and TRBJ1-2; D is uncertain. Germline lookup yields CDR1 MNHEY and CDR2 SVGAGI. CDR3 length: 15 amino acids. V lost 2 bases and J 0 bases, leaving 10 bases between the germline ends. This CDR3 is CASSYPRRANYGYTF. The CDR3 DNA sequence: TGTGCCAGCAGTTACCCCCGGAGAGCTAACTATGGCTACACCTTC.

The chain has TRBV20-1 and TRBJ2-3, with TRBD1 matching over 9 bases. Germline loops: CDR1 DFQATT, CDR2 SNEGSKA (reference sequence). CDR3 length: 14 amino acids. With 3 bases clipped from V and 5 bases from J, the junction kept 6 bases outside the gene matches. The CDR3 sequence: CSASEGQGVDTQYF. CDR3 nucleotides: TGCAGTGCTAGTGAGGGACAGGGTGTAGATACGCAGTATTTT.

This clone was seen only once. V gene TRBV29-1 combines with J gene TRBJ2-3, with a possible D match to TRBD2 (6 bases). The germline gives CDR1 SQVTM, CDR2 ANQGSEA. Deletions cut 4 bases from V and 6 bases from J, with 14 bases between. The CDR3 totals 13 residues. The CDR3 sequence is CSVGGVPADTQYF. CDR3 coding DNA: TGCAGCGTTGGGGGGGTCCCGGCGGATACGCAGTATTTT.

V is TRBV6-2 or TRBV6-3 and J is TRBJ2-5, with 9 bases lining up with TRBD2. Germline values: CDR1 MNHEY, CDR2 SVGEGT. Germline trimming cut 0 bases from V and 3 bases from J; bases unmatched to any gene: 5. The length of the CDR3 is 16 residues. CDR3 DNA: TGTGCCAGCAGTTACTCGACAGCGGGGGGAAAAGAGACCCAGTACTTC. Translating gives CASSYSTAGGKETQYF.

This clone has a handful of counts. The chain joins TRBV11-2 to TRBJ2-1; 12 bases map to TRBD2. V gave up 1 base and J gave up 8 bases; unmatched junction bases: 12. Per germline, CDR1 SGHAT and CDR2 FQNNGV. The CDR3 has 18 residues. For the CDR3, the DNA is TGTGCCAGCAGCTTAGGCTTCGGACTAGCGGGACTTCGCGATGAGCAGTTCTTC. Protein product: CASSLGFGLAGLRDEQFF.

The chain employs TRBV6-5 and TRBJ1-2, with D perhaps TRBD1 (6 bases). The CDR3 consists of 12 residues. V lost 6 bases to trimming and J lost 13 bases, with 18 bases between them. Germline CDR1 MNHEY, CDR2 SVGAGI. The CDR3 bases are TGTGCCAGCAGCGATTGGACAGCCCAAAGCACCTTC. It is translated as CASSDWTAQSTF.

Turning to this clone: The limits of the CDR3 on the DNA are not certain, so only TCRdb's listed CDR3 is given. The CDR3 sequence is CASSQVGSGSTAFF. This rearrangement joins TRBV3-1 (or the pseudogene TRBV3-2) to TRBJ2-1; the table gives TRBD2 as D, unverified against the DNA. The CDR3 spans 14 residues, counting both ends. Germline lookup yields CDR1 LGHDT and CDR2 YNNKEL (reference sequence).

The chain employs TRBV6-5 and TRBJ1-2, with D possibly TRBD1 on 6 matching bases. Per the germline V gene, CDR1 is MNHEY and CDR2 is SVGAGI. The CDR3 consists of 13 residues. Trimming took 6 bases from V and 9 from J, leaving 17 bases between them. CDR3 bases: TGTGCCAGCAGACACAGTGGGGGCCTGAGCTACACCTTC. Residues: CASRHSGGLSYTF.

This chain joins TRBV6-6 and TRBJ1-1; 7 positions agree with TRBD1. J lost 7 bases, V lost 7 bases, and 9 bases had no gene match. This CDR3 has 13 amino acids. Germline V lookup: CDR1 MNHNY, CDR2 SVGAGI (reference sequence). CDR3 coding DNA: TGTGCCAGCACCGCCCCGACAGGGTTTGAAGCTTTCTTT. Amino acids: CASTAPTGFEAFF.

This clone was seen once. J is TRBJ1-6 and V is TRBV19; the match to TRBD1 covers 9 bases. The CDR3 is 17 residues long. The junction had 11 bases not matched to a gene; V was cut back by 1 base and J by 10 bases. Germline CDR1 reads LNHDA; CDR2 reads SQIVND (reference sequence). The CDR3 DNA reads as TGTGCCAGTAGTATAGTGGCCGGACAGGGGACGGGGTCACCCCTCCACTTT. Protein: CASSIVAGQGTGSPLHF. Drawing the rest from reference TRBV19 and TRBJ1-6, the complete variable domain is DGGITQSPKYLFRKEGQNVTLSCEQNLNHDAMYWYRQDPGQGLRLIYYSQIVNDFQKGDIAEGYSVSREKKESFPLTVTSAQKNPTAFYLCASSIVAGQGTGSPLHFGNGTRLTVT.

In its sample, this clone was seen once. The genes are TRBV3-1 (or the pseudogene TRBV3-2) and TRBJ2-5; TRBD2 agrees at 7 bases. The V gene end was trimmed by 6 bases and the J gene end by 2 bases; junction bases not matched to a gene: 6. The CDR3 has 14 amino acids. Germline assignment: CDR1 LGHDT and CDR2 YNNKEL (reference sequence). DNA of the CDR3: TGTGCCAGCAGTAGACTAGCCTATCAAGAGACCCAGTACTTC. Translating gives CASSRLAYQETQYF.

The chain couples TRBV28 to TRBJ2-7; TRBD1 agrees at 8 bases. V shed 5 bases and J 3 bases; nucleotides not matched to a gene: 3. Germline V gene sequence: CDR1 MDHEN, CDR2 SYDVKM. The CDR3 consists of 13 residues. The CDR3 sequence: CASSPDRVYEQYV. The CDR3 nucleotides read TGTGCCAGCAGTCCGGACAGGGTCTACGAGCAGTACGTC.

This chain joins TRBV15 and TRBJ1-3; D is ambiguous. The V and J ends lost 5 bases and 2 bases respectively, with 10 bases between them. This CDR3 spans 14 amino acids. CDR1 LNHNV and CDR2 YYDKDF come from the germline V gene (reference sequence). Here the CDR3 reads CATSVLLTGNTIYF. The CDR3, as DNA: TGTGCCACCAGCGTCCTCCTAACTGGAAACACCATATATTTT. Variable domain in full (rest from reference TRBV15 and TRBJ1-3): DAMVIQNPRYQVTQFGKPVTLSCSQTLNHNVMYWYQQKSSQAPKLLFHYYDKDFNNEADTPDNFQSRRPNTSFCFLDIRSPGLGDTAMYLCATSVLLTGNTIYFGEGSWLTVV.

This clone has a single count. This sequence joins TRBV6-1 and TRBJ1-6, with no clear D. The germline CDR1 and CDR2 sequences are MNHNS and SASEGT. V lost 0 bases and J 7 bases, leaving 13 bases between the germline ends. The CDR3 consists of 16 residues. DNA for the CDR3: TGTGCCAGCAGTGAAGCCCCGACCGGGAGCAATTCACCCCTCCACTTT. Translating gives CASSEAPTGSNSPLHF.

This clone has just a few counts. The chain carries TRBV3-1 (or the pseudogene TRBV3-2) and TRBJ2-2; 12 bases agree with TRBD2. The V gene end was trimmed by 4 bases and the J gene end by 0 bases; junction bases not matched to a gene: 3. Germline CDR1 reads LGHDT; CDR2 reads YNNKEL (reference sequence). The CDR3 consists of 17 residues. CDR3 nucleotide sequence: TGTGCCAGCAGCCCGTGGACTAGCGGGACGAACACCGGGGAGCTGTTTTTT. Amino acids: CASSPWTSGTNTGELFF.

Worth noting for this clone: The junction shows a germline mismatch at one end, possibly a read error. This chain connects TRBV2 to TRBJ2-7, with 8 bases identical to TRBD1. The length of the CDR3 is 13 residues. CDR1 and CDR2 from the germline V gene are SNHLY and FYNNEI. CDR3 protein: CASRKEGRQGSSF. DNA of the CDR3: TGTGCCAGCAGGAAGGAAGGGAGACAGGGGAGTTCCTTC.

This chain uses TRBV5-4 with TRBJ1-6; perhaps TRBD1 as D (5 bases). Trimming cost V 7 bases and J 3 bases, with 8 bases left between them. From germline, CDR1 is SGHNT and CDR2 YYREEE (reference sequence). The CDR3 is made up of 13 amino acids. The CDR3 sequence: CASGGGYNSPLHF. The CDR3 DNA is TGTGCCAGCGGGGGGGGCTATAATTCACCCCTCCACTTT.

The chain couples TRBV7-3 to TRBJ2-1, with a weak D call TRBD2 (5 bases). CDR3 length equals 15 residues. The V end lost 4 bases, the J end lost 4 bases, and 14 bases lay between the germline ends. Germline CDR1 and CDR2: SGHTA and FQGTGA. CDR3 sequence: CASSSRGLIYNEQFF. The CDR3 nucleotides are TGTGCCAGCAGCTCTCGAGGGCTAATATACAATGAGCAGTTCTTC.

The rearrangement joins TRBV12-3 or TRBV12-4 to TRBJ2-5; possibly TRBD2 for D (5 bases). Trimming pared 7 bases from V and 0 bases from J, leaving 6 bases between. This CDR3 contains 12 residues. The CDR3 spells CASKTNQETQYF. CDR3 DNA sequence: TGTGCCAGCAAGACTAACCAAGAGACCCAGTACTTC.

The rearrangement links TRBV11-2 to TRBJ2-1, with 11 bases lining up with TRBD2. Germline loops: CDR1 SGHAT, CDR2 FQNNGV. The V and J ends lost 2 bases and 5 bases, in that order; junction bases with no gene match: 5. The CDR3 runs 16 residues. The CDR3 DNA is TGTGCCAGCAGCTTACCTACTAGCGGGGGAAACAATGAGCAGTTCTTC. Translation gives CASSLPTSGGNNEQFF.

This chain joins TRBV4-3 and TRBJ2-7; 11 nucleotides align to TRBD2. The length of the CDR3 is 18 residues. Germline values: CDR1 LGHNA, CDR2 YSLEER. The V gene end was trimmed by 0 bases and the J gene end by 2 bases; junction bases not matched to a gene: 9. The CDR3 loop reads CASSQDITSGGPTYEQYF. The CDR3 DNA follows: TGCGCCAGCAGCCAAGATATAACTAGCGGGGGCCCTACCTACGAGCAGTACTTC.

The chain has TRBV7-8 and TRBJ1-1; no clear D gene. The germline V gene encodes CDR1 SGHVS and CDR2 FQNEAQ. V was cut by 5 bases and J by 4 bases, with 14 bases left in between. This CDR3 spans 14 amino acids. The CDR3 loop is CASSPQMELTEAFF. DNA for the CDR3: TGTGCCAGCAGCCCCCAAATGGAGCTCACTGAAGCTTTCTTT. Combining the CDR3 with reference TRBV7-8 and TRBJ1-1 gives the whole variable domain GAGVSQSPRYKVAKRGQDVALRCDPISGHVSLFWYQQALGQGPEFLTYFQNEAQLDKSGLPSDRFFAERPEGSVSTLKIQRTQQEDSAVYLCASSPQMELTEAFFGQGTRLTVV.

J is TRBJ1-5 and V is TRBV29-1, with a weak D call TRBD1 (5 bases). Trimming pared 4 bases from V and 3 bases from J, leaving 7 bases between. There are 12 residues in the CDR3. The germline gives CDR1 SQVTM, CDR2 ANQGSEA. CDR3 DNA: TGCAGCGTTGGGGGCCACAATCAGCCCCAGCATTTT. Its translation: CSVGGHNQPQHF.

J is TRBJ1-5 and V is TRBV3-1 (or the pseudogene TRBV3-2); 7 nucleotides agree with TRBD1. Trimming at V came to 4 bases and at J to 3 bases, leaving 3 bases not matched to a gene. Germline-derived CDR1 and CDR2 are LGHDT and YNNKEL (reference sequence). This CDR3 has 14 residues. CDR3 sequence (DNA): TGTGCCAGCAGCCCCGGACAGGTCAATCAGCCCCAGCATTTT. Translation gives CASSPGQVNQPQHF.

V usage is TRBV11-2 and J usage is TRBJ2-1; D might be TRBD1 (6 bases). Trimming stripped 3 bases from V and 3 bases from J, with 12 bases between. The CDR3 runs to 15 residues. Germline CDR1 reads SGHAT; CDR2 reads FQNNGV. CDR3 loop: CASSLARGNYNEQFF. The CDR3 nucleotides are TGTGCCAGCAGCTTGGCCAGGGGAAACTACAATGAGCAGTTCTTC.

This chain links TRBV5-1 with TRBJ2-1; D uncertain. Germline-derived CDR1 and CDR2 are SGHRS and YFSETQ. The V gene lost 0 bases and the J gene lost 0 bases, with 10 bases spanning the gap. CDR3 length equals 16 residues. This CDR3 is CASSLAAMSSYNEQFF. CDR3 nucleotides: TGCGCCAGCAGCTTGGCCGCAATGAGCTCCTACAATGAGCAGTTCTTC.

The chain combines TRBV28 with TRBJ1-2, with D perhaps TRBD1 (6 bases). Germline V gene sequence: CDR1 MDHEN, CDR2 SYDVKM. CDR3 length: 13 amino acids. Trimming removed 6 bases at V and 4 bases at J, with 12 bases between. CDR3 sequence: CASSLSGAYGYTF. The CDR3 DNA reads TGTGCCAGCAGCCTTTCAGGGGCCTATGGCTACACCTTC.